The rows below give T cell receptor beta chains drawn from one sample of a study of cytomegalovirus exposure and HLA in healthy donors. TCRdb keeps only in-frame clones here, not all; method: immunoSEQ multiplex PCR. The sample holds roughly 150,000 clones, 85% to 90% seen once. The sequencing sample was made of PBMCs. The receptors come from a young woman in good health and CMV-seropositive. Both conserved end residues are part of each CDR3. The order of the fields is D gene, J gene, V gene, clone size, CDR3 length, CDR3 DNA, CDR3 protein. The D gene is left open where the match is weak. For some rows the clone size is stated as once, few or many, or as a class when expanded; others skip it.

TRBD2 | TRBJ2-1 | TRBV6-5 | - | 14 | TGTGCCAGCATGAGGAGCGGGAGGAGGAGTGAGCAGTTCTTC | CASMRSGRRSEQFF
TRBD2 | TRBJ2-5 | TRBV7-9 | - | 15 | TGTGCCAGCAGCTTAGTCGTGGGCGGGGGGGAGACCCAGTACTTC | CASSLVVGGGETQYF
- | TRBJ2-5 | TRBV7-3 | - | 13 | TGTGCCAGCAGCCGTGGGCAGCAAGAGACCCAGTACTTC | CASSRGQQETQYF
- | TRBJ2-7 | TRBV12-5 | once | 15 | TGTGCTAGTGGCCCAAGGGGGGGTTTGCACTACGAGCAGTACTTC | CASGPRGGLHYEQYF
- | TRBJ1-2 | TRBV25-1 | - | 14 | TGTGCCAGCACCTTCCAGACAGCCTCCTATGGCTACACCTTC | CASTFQTASYGYTF
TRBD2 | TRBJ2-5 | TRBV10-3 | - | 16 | TGTGCCACCCACAACCAAGCGGGAGGGTTGGCAGAGACCCAGTACTTC | CATHNQAGGLAETQYF
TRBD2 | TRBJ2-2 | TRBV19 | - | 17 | TGTGCCAGTACCCACGAGCTAACTAGCGTGGACACCGGGGAGCTGTTTTTT | CASTHELTSVDTGELFF
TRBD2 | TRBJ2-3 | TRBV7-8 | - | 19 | TGTGCCAGCAGCTTCCTCGGACTAGCGGGGCCCTCGGGCACAGATACGCAGTATTTT | CASSFLGLAGPSGTDTQYF
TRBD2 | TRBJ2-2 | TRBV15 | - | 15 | TGTGCCACCAGCCCACGGGGGGGGCACACCGGGGAGCTGTTTTTT | CATSPRGGHTGELFF
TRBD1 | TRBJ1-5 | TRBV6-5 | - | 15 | TGTGCCAGCAGTAATACAGGGGGCGCAGGTCAGCCCCAGCATTTT | CASSNTGGAGQPQHF
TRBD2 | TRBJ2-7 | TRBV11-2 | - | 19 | TGTGCCAGCAGCTTAGCCTTGCAGGGACTAGCGGGCCACTCCTACGAGCAGTACTTC | CASSLALQGLAGHSYEQYF
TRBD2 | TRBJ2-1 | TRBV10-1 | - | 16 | TGCGCCAGCAGTGAGTCGAGACTAGCGGGAGGCGATGAGCAGTTCTTC | CASSESRLAGGDEQFF
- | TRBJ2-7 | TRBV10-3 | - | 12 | TGTGCCATCAGTGTACAGGAGTACGAGCAGTACTTC | CAISVQEYEQYF
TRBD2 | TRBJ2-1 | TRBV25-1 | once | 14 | TGTGCCAGCAGTATAGCGGGAGGTAAGAATGAGCAGTTCTTC | CASSIAGGKNEQFF
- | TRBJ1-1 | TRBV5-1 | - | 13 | TGCGCCAGCAGCCCTGACATTGTGGGTTCAGCTTTCTTT | CASSPDIVGSAFF
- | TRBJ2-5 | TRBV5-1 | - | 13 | TGCGCCAGCAGCTTAGGAGAATATGAGACCCAGTACTTC | CASSLGEYETQYF
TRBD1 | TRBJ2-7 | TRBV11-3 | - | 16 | TGTGCCAGCAGCTTAGACCTGACAGGGGTTGGGAACGAGCAGTACTTC | CASSLDLTGVGNEQYF
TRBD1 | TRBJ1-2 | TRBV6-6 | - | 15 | TGTGCCAGCAGGTCGGGACAGGGGGTCGACTATGGCTACACCTTC | CASRSGQGVDYGYTF
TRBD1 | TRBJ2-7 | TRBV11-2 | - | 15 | TGTGCCAGCAGCCCTTGGACAGGGGCGGTCTACGAGCAGTACTTC | CASSPWTGAVYEQYF
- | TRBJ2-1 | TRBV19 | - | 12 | TGTGCCAGTACGGCGGGGTACAATGAGCAGTTCTTC | CASTAGYNEQFF
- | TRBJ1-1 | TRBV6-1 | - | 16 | TGTGCCAGCAGTGTGGAGGCAGAGACCATGAACACTGAAGCTTTCTTT | CASSVEAETMNTEAFF
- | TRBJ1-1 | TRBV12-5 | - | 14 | TGTGCTAGTGGCCTGCAACAGGGATGGACTGAAGCTTTCTTT | CASGLQQGWTEAFF
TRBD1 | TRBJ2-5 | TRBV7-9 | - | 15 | TGTGCCAGCCTTGCGTTAGGACAGGGGCAAGAGACCCAGTACTTC | CASLALGQGQETQYF
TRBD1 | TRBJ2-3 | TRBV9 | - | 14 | TGTGCCAGCAGCGTCGACAGGGGCACAGATACGCAGTATTTT | CASSVDRGTDTQYF
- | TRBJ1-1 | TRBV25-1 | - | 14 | TGTGCCAGCAGTAAATTACAGGGTTTCACTGAAGCTTTCTTT | CASSKLQGFTEAFF
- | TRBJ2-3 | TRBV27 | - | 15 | TGTGCCAGCAGTTTCTTGGGCGGAGGGACAGATACGCAGTATTTT | CASSFLGGGTDTQYF
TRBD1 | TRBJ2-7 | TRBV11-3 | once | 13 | TGTGCCAGCACCCCCGGGACAGACTACGAGCAGTACTTC | CASTPGTDYEQYF
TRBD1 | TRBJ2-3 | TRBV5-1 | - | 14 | TGCGCCAGCAGCACGGACAGGAGCACAGATACGCAGTATTTT | CASSTDRSTDTQYF
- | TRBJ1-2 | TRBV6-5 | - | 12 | TGTGCCAGCAGTCCGGGGGGCTATGGCTACACCTTC | CASSPGGYGYTF
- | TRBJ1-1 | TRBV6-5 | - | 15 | TGTGCCAGCAGACGACGGGGAAGCATGAACACTGAAGCTTTCTTT | CASRRRGSMNTEAFF
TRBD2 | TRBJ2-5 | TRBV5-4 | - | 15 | TGTGCCAGCAGCACCGACGGACTAGCGGAAGAGACCCAGTACTTC | CASSTDGLAEETQYF
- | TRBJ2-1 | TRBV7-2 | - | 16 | TGTGCCAGCAGCTTAGAGTGGGGGAGGACCTACAATGAGCAGTTCTTC | CASSLEWGRTYNEQFF
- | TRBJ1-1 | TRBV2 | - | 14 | TGTGCCAGCAGTGAAGCCAGAATGAACACTGAAGCTTTCTTT | CASSEARMNTEAFF
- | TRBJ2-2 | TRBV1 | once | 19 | TGCACCAGCAGCCACCGGGACAGGGGGCCTCCGTCAAACACCGGGGAGCTGTTTTTT | CTSSHRDRGPPSNTGELFF
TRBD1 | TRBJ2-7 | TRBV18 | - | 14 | TGTGCCAGCTCACCAAGACAGGGAACCTACGAGCAGTACTTC | CASSPRQGTYEQYF
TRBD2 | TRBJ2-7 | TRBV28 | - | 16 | TGTGCCAGCAGTCCCGGTTGGCGGGAGCTGTCCTACGAGCAGTACTTC | CASSPGWRELSYEQYF
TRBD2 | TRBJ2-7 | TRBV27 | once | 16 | TGTGCCAGCAGTAAGGGGACTAGCGAGGACTCCTACGAGCAGTACTTC | CASSKGTSEDSYEQYF
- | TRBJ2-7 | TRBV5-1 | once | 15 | TGCGCCAGCAGCTTGGCCCCAAAGCAAGCCTACGAGCAGTACTTC | CASSLAPKQAYEQYF
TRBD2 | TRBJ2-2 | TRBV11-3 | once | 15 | TGTGCCAGCAGCCCCGGGACTAGCGTAGCCGGGGAGCTGTTTTTT | CASSPGTSVAGELFF
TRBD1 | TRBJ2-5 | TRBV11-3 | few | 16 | TGTGCCAGCAGCTCTACGGGACAGGGTATTAGCTTGACCCAGTACTTC | CASSSTGQGISLTQYF
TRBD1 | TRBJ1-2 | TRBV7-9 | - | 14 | TGTGCCAGCAGGTATACAGGGGGCGAATATGGCTACACCTTC | CASRYTGGEYGYTF
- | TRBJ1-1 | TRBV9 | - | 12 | TGTGCCAGCTCCGGGGGTGGCGCTGAAGCTTTCTTT | CASSGGGAEAFF
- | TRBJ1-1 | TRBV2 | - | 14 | TGTGCCAGCAGGACCATGGACAGAAACACTGAAGCTTTCTTT | CASRTMDRNTEAFF
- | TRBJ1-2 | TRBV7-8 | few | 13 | TGTGCCAGCAGCCCCCTCCGATCGAGGAGCTACACCTTC | CASSPLRSRSYTF
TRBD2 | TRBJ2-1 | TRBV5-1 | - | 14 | TGCGCCAGCACGCGGGAGGGACCCTACAATGAGCAGTTCTTC | CASTREGPYNEQFF
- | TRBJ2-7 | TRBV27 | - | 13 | TGTGCCCCGTTGGGCCCCCGAATTTACGAGCAGTACTTC | CAPLGPRIYEQYF
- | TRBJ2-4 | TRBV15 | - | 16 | TGTGCCACCGCGTTGGGGGGTGAAATATCCAAAAACATTCAGTACTTC | CATALGGEISKNIQYF
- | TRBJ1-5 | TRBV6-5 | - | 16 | TGTGCCAGCAGTTCGCGGTTCGGCAATGGCAATCAGCCCCAGCATTTT | CASSSRFGNGNQPQHF
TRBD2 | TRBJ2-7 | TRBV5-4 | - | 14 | TGTGCCAGCAGCTCGACTAGCGGGATGGTGGGGCAGTACTTC | CASSSTSGMVGQYF
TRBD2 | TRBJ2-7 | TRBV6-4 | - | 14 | TGTGCCAGCAGTGTGGCTAGCGGATTTTACGAGCAGTACTTC | CASSVASGFYEQYF
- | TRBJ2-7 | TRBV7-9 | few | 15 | TGTGCCAGCAGCTTCGAGACAGGGGACTACTACGAGCAGTACTTC | CASSFETGDYYEQYF
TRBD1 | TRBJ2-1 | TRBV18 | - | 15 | TGTGCCAGCTCACCGGGACAGGGGGCCGGGAATGAGCAGTTCTTC | CASSPGQGAGNEQFF
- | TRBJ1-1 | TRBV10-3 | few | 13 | TGTGCCATCAGTACTTCCCCGAACACTGAAGCTTTCTTT | CAISTSPNTEAFF
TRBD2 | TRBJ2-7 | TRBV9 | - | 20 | TGTGCCAGCAGCCTCAACCCGGGGGGGCTAGCGGGAGAAATATCCTACGAGCAGTACTTC | CASSLNPGGLAGEISYEQYF